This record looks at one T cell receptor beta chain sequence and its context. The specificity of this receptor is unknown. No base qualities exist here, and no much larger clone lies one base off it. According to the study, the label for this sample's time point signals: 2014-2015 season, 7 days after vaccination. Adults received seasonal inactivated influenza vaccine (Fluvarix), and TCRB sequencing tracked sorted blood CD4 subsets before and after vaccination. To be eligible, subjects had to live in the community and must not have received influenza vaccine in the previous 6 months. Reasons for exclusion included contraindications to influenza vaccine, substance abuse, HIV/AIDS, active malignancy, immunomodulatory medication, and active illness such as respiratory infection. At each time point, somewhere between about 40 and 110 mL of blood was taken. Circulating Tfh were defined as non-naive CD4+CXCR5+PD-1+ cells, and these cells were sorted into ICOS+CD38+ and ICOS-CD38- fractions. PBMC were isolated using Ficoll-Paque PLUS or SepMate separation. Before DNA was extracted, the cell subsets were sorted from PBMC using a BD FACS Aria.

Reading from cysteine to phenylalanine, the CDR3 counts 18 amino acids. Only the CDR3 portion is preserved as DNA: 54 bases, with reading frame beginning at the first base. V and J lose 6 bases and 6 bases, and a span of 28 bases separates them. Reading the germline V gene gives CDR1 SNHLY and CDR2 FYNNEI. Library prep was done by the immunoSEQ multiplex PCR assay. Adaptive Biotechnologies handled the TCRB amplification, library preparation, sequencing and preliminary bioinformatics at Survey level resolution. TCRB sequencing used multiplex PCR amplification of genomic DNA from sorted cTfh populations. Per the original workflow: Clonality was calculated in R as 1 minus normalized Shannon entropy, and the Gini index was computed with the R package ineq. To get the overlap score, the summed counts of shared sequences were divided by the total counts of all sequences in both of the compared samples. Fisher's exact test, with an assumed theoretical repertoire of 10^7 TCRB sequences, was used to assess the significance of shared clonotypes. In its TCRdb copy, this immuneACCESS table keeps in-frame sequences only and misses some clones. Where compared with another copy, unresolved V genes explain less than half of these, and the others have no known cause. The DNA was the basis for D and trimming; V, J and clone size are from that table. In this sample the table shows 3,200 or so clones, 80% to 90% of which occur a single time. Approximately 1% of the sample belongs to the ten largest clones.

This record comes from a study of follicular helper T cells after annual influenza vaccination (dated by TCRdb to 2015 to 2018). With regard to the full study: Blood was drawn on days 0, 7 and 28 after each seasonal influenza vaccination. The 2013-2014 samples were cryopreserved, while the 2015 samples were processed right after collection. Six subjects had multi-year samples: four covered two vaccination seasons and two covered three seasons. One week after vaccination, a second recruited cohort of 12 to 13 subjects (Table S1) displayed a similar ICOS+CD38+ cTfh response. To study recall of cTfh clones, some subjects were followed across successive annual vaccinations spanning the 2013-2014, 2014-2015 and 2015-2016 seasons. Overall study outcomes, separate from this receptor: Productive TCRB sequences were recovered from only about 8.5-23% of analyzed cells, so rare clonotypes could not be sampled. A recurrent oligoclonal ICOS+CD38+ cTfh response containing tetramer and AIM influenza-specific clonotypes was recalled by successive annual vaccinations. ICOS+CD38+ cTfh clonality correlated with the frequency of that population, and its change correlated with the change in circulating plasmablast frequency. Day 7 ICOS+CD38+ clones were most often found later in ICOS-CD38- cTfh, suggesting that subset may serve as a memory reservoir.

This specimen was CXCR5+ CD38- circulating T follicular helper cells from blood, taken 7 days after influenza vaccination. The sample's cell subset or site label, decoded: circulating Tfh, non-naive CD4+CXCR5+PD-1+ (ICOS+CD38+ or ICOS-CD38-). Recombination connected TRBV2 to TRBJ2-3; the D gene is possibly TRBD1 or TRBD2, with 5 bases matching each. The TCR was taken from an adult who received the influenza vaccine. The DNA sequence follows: TGTGCCAGCAGAGGGGCGGGTGCGAGGAGCGCCCTGGCTGATACGCAGTATTTT. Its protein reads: CASRGAGARSALADTQYF.